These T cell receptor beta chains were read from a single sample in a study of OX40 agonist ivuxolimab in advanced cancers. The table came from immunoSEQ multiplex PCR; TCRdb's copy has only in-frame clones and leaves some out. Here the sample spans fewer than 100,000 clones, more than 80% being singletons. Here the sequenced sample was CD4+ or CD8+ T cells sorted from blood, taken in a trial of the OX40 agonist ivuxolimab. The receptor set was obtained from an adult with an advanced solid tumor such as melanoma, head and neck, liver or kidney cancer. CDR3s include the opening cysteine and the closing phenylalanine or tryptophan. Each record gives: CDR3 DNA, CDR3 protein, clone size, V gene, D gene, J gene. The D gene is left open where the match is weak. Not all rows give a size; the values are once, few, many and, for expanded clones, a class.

TGCGCCAGCAGCCTCCTACCTAGCACAGATACGCAGTATTTT,CASSLLPSTDTQYF,NA,TRBV5-1,NA,TRBJ2-3
TGTGCCAGCAGCCCATCGACAGGGACTAGAACGACCCAGTACTTC,CASSPSTGTRTTQYF,NA,TRBV7-6,NA,TRBJ2-5
TGTGCCAGCAGCTTAGCGGCCAGTGGGACGGCCAAAAACATTCAGTACTTC,CASSLAASGTAKNIQYF,NA,TRBV7-2,NA,TRBJ2-4
TGTGCCAGCAGCGAGGAATCAGCGAACCCTTCCTACAATGAGCAGTTCTTC,CASSEESANPSYNEQFF,NA,TRBV11-3,NA,TRBJ2-1
TGTGCCAGCGCGGGGGGCCAAGAGACCCAGTACTTC,CASAGGQETQYF,NA,TRBV7-9,TRBD2,TRBJ2-5
TGTGCCTGGAGTGATCGGGACCCCTGGCAGTTCTTC,CAWSDRDPWQFF,NA,TRBV30,NA,TRBJ2-1
TGTGCCAGCAGCTTGACAGGGATGAACACTGAAGCTTTCTTT,CASSLTGMNTEAFF,few,TRBV7-8,TRBD1,TRBJ1-1
TGTGCCAGCAGTTACTCGAAACTAAATTCACCCCTCCACTTT,CASSYSKLNSPLHF,NA,TRBV6-5,NA,TRBJ1-6
TGTGCCAGTTCAAGACAGGGGGCCAACTCTGGGGCCAACGTCCTGACTTTC,CASSRQGANSGANVLTF,NA,TRBV19,TRBD1,TRBJ2-6
TGTGCCAGCAGTTTATTTCAAGGATTGGGCACCGGGGAGCTGTTTTTT,CASSLFQGLGTGELFF,NA,TRBV27,NA,TRBJ2-2
TGTGCCAGCAGCCCCGGAGTCGGTTACAATGAGCAGTTCTTC,CASSPGVGYNEQFF,NA,TRBV11-3,NA,TRBJ2-1
TGTGCCAGTAGTATTTTGGGCAGAACTAGCACAGATACGCAGTATTTT,CASSILGRTSTDTQYF,once,TRBV19,NA,TRBJ2-3
TGTGCCAGCTCAGATAGGACGGGGACCGGGGAGCTGTTTTTT,CASSDRTGTGELFF,NA,TRBV18,NA,TRBJ2-2
TGTGCCAGCATGGCTCAGACGACTGGGGCCAACGTCCTGACTTTC,CASMAQTTGANVLTF,NA,TRBV28,NA,TRBJ2-6
TGTGCCTGGAGTTCTGGCGTCAGGCCCACCGGGGAGCTGTTTTTT,CAWSSGVRPTGELFF,NA,TRBV30,NA,TRBJ2-2
TGTGCCAGCAGCAAAAATGCGCGGGGGCGCACCGGGGAGCTGTTTTTT,CASSKNARGRTGELFF,NA,TRBV7-2,NA,TRBJ2-2
TGTGCCAGCTCAGACCCTTACCAACCACAGTTCTTC,CASSDPYQPQFF,few,TRBV18,NA,TRBJ2-1
TGTGCCAGCAGCGTAGGGCGGAGGGGACAGGGGTCCCTCCACTTT,CASSVGRRGQGSLHF,NA,TRBV9,TRBD1,TRBJ1-6
TGTGCCAGCAGCGATGCGGGGACAGGGGACCATAGCAATCAGCCCCAGCATTTT,CASSDAGTGDHSNQPQHF,NA,TRBV6-4,TRBD1,TRBJ1-5
TGCACCAGCAGTCAGACTAGCGGACGCAATGAGCAGTTCTTC,CTSSQTSGRNEQFF,NA,TRBV1,NA,TRBJ2-1
TGTGCCAGCAGCCAGGGACCAGGGGCCAACGTCCTGACTTTC,CASSQGPGANVLTF,NA,TRBV5-4,NA,TRBJ2-6
TGTGCCAGCAGTTTAGGGGGAGGGGGAAGCACTGAAGCTTTCTTT,CASSLGGGGSTEAFF,NA,TRBV28,NA,TRBJ1-1
TGTGCCAGCAGCCCTGGGACACGTTCCTACGAGCAGTACTTC,CASSPGTRSYEQYF,few,TRBV9,NA,TRBJ2-7
TGTGCCAGCAGCCCTAACCCTATGCGTAGCACAGATACGCAGTATTTT,CASSPNPMRSTDTQYF,NA,TRBV7-8,NA,TRBJ2-3
TGTGCCAGCAGCTTAGTTGGCGGGAACACTGAAGCTTTCTTT,CASSLVGGNTEAFF,NA,TRBV7-8,NA,TRBJ1-1
TGTGCCAGCAGTGTGGGCTATCCGGGACTAGCGGGGGAAGAGACCCAGTACTTC,CASSVGYPGLAGEETQYF,NA,TRBV6-1,TRBD2,TRBJ2-5
TGTGCCAGCAGCTTAGAATCGGCACAGGTCCGGAACACTGAAGCTTTCTTT,CASSLESAQVRNTEAFF,NA,TRBV7-9,NA,TRBJ1-1
TGTGCCAGCAGTTACGGGGGATACACTGAAGCTTTCTTT,CASSYGGYTEAFF,once,TRBV6-6,NA,TRBJ1-1
TGTGCCAGCAGCTCCGACAGTATCCAAGAGACCCAGTACTTC,CASSSDSIQETQYF,once,TRBV7-9,NA,TRBJ2-5
TGTGCCAGCAGTGTTATGGAGACCCAGTACTTC,CASSVMETQYF,NA,TRBV6-1,NA,TRBJ2-5
TGTGCCAGCAGTTTACCCCGGGTAGGAATACATAGCAATCAGCCCCAGCATTTT,CASSLPRVGIHSNQPQHF,NA,TRBV28,NA,TRBJ1-5
TGTGCCAGTAAAACCGGGACAGGGGGTATCTTCAATCAGCCCCAGCATTTT,CASKTGTGGIFNQPQHF,NA,TRBV19,TRBD1,TRBJ1-5
TGTGCCAGCTCACCCCCCGGCCGACAGGGTAGCACAGATACGCAGTATTTT,CASSPPGRQGSTDTQYF,NA,TRBV18,TRBD1,TRBJ2-3
TGTGCCAGCAGTTGGGGACAGCCCAGCTCTGGAAACACCATATATTTT,CASSWGQPSSGNTIYF,NA,TRBV6-5,TRBD1,TRBJ1-3
TGTGCCAGCAGACAGGGCAATGGCTACACCTTC,CASRQGNGYTF,NA,TRBV6-1,NA,TRBJ1-2
TGTGCCAGCAGCTTACGAGTGGGACGAAACACCGGGGAGCTGTTTTTT,CASSLRVGRNTGELFF,NA,TRBV11-2,NA,TRBJ2-2
TGTGCCAGCAGCATCCACGGGGGTTCCGAGCAGTACTTC,CASSIHGGSEQYF,NA,TRBV28,NA,TRBJ2-7
TGTGCCAGCAGCCAAAGGGGGTACGAGCAGTACTTC,CASSQRGYEQYF,once,TRBV7-9,NA,TRBJ2-7
TGTGCCAGCAGTTTTGACAGGGCGAGTGAAGCTTTCTTT,CASSFDRASEAFF,NA,TRBV6-1,TRBD1,TRBJ1-1
TGTGCCAGCAGTATGACTAGCGGGGGGGCCGATACGCAGTATTTT,CASSMTSGGADTQYF,NA,TRBV2,TRBD2,TRBJ2-3
TGTGCCAGCAGCGAAGTCAGGGGGCTGGATTCACCCCTCCACTTT,CASSEVRGLDSPLHF,few,TRBV13,TRBD1,TRBJ1-6
TGTGCCAGCAGTGATATGACAGGTTATGGCGAGCAGTACTTC,CASSDMTGYGEQYF,NA,TRBV25-1,NA,TRBJ2-7
TGTGCCAGCAGCCCCGGACAGGGGGCGCGGTCTTATGGCTACACCTTC,CASSPGQGARSYGYTF,NA,TRBV5-8,TRBD1,TRBJ1-2
TGTGCCAGCAGTTTACCCTTACGAACTAATGAAAAACTGTTTTTT,CASSLPLRTNEKLFF,NA,TRBV28,NA,TRBJ1-4
TGTGCCAGCAGCTTGGACAGGGGAAACGAAAAACTGTTTTTT,CASSLDRGNEKLFF,NA,TRBV7-9,TRBD1,TRBJ1-4
TGCGCCAGCAGCCAAGATGGCAGGCTGAACACTGAAGCTTTCTTT,CASSQDGRLNTEAFF,NA,TRBV4-3,NA,TRBJ1-1
TGTGCCAGTAGTATTTCTGGGACCTACGAGCAGTACTTC,CASSISGTYEQYF,NA,TRBV19,NA,TRBJ2-7
TGTGCCAGTAGCGTGGCAGGGGCTGGGAATCAGCCCCAGCATTTT,CASSVAGAGNQPQHF,NA,TRBV19,NA,TRBJ1-5
TGCGCCAGCAGCTTGGAGGCAGCCAATGGCTACACCTTC,CASSLEAANGYTF,NA,TRBV5-1,NA,TRBJ1-2
TGTGCCTGGAGTCATGTGGGGAGCACTGAAGCTTTCTTT,CAWSHVGSTEAFF,NA,TRBV30,NA,TRBJ1-1
TGTGCCAGCTCACCGTCAAATACAGGGGGGACTGAAGCTTTCTTT,CASSPSNTGGTEAFF,NA,TRBV18,TRBD1,TRBJ1-1
TGTGCCAGCAGCCCGGACAGTGATTCACCCCTCCACTTT,CASSPDSDSPLHF,NA,TRBV5-4,NA,TRBJ1-6
TGTGCCAGCAGCCCGGCGTCCGGGACAGGGGAAGAAAAACTGTTTTTT,CASSPASGTGEEKLFF,NA,TRBV28,TRBD1,TRBJ1-4
TGTGCCAGCACCAACTTAGGTTTGACAGGGGGAGAGACCCAGTACTTC,CASTNLGLTGGETQYF,few,TRBV28,TRBD1,TRBJ2-5
TGCAGCGTTGGGGACACCGCCGGGGCCCAGTACTTC,CSVGDTAGAQYF,NA,TRBV29-1,NA,TRBJ2-5